This T cell receptor beta chain was profiled in a study of cytomegalovirus exposure and HLA in healthy donors. On the study more broadly: HLA-typed donors were the source of approximately 88 million unique TCRs, which an early data release held.

This clone was counted once. Germline lookup yields CDR1 SEHNR and CDR2 FQNEAQ (reference sequence). V gave up 1 base and J gave up 4 bases; unmatched junction bases: 7. The CDR3 contains 16 residues. PCR employed 60 Vbeta and 13 Jbeta primers. TCRdb's table, derived via immunoSEQ multiplex PCR, lists solely in-frame clones and lacks some. This sample has 150,000 to 200,000 clones, with about 90% found just once. The receptor was isolated from a girl under three years old in good health and CMV-seronegative. The chain joins TRBV7-9 to TRBJ1-1, with 9 nucleotides matching TRBD1. Sequenced sample: PBMCs. CDR3 residues: CASSLGGTGYFTEAFF. In nucleotides, the CDR3 is TGTGCCAGCAGCTTAGGGGGGACAGGGTACTTCACTGAAGCTTTCTTT.